Listed here are 13 T cell receptor beta chains from one sample, sequenced in a study of siplizumab effects on memory and regulatory T cells. Repertoires were generated with immunoSEQ multiplex PCR, while TCRdb's copy carries only in-frame clones and drops some. The sample holds approximately 100,000 clones; just over 90% are singletons and the top ten take around 0.15%. The sample taken for sequencing was non-Treg CD4+ T cells sorted from blood. The receptor source for this set is a human donor in good health.

The chain combines TRBV7-3 with TRBJ2-7; D is unresolved. The CDR3 covers 13 residues. V lost 3 bases and J lost 1, with 7 bases in between. Germline lookup yields CDR1 SGHTA and CDR2 FQGTGA. The CDR3 sequence is CASSFKISYEQYF. The DNA for the CDR3 is TGTGCCAGCAGCTTTAAAATTTCCTACGAGCAGTACTTC.

CDR3 nucleotide sequence: TGCGCCAGCAGCTCAGGACAGGGGAACTATGGCTACACCTTC. The encoded protein is CASSSGQGNYGYTF. V and J are TRBV5-1 and TRBJ1-2; 9 bases agree with TRBD1. The CDR3 is 14 residues long. Germline V gene lookup returns CDR1 SGHRS and CDR2 YFSETQ. The V and J ends lost 3 bases and 2 bases, in that order; junction bases with no gene match: 2.

V is TRBV18 and J is TRBJ1-2; no clear D gene. Trimming took off 2 bases at V and 0 bases at J, with 13 bases between the two ends. The CDR3 is made up of 16 amino acids. Germline-derived CDR1 and CDR2 are KGHSH and LQKENI. The chain's CDR3 is CASSPTTMMANYGYTF. The CDR3 DNA reads TGTGCCAGCTCACCAACCACGATGATGGCTAACTATGGCTACACCTTC.

The chain couples TRBV5-4 to TRBJ2-3; 10 bases agree with TRBD2. The CDR3 is made up of 17 amino acids. Germline V gene lookup returns CDR1 SGHNT and CDR2 YYREEE (reference sequence). J lost 3 bases, V lost 4 bases, and 11 bases had no gene match. Here the CDR3 reads CASSTSWERGGTDTQYF. In nucleotides, the CDR3 is TGTGCCAGCAGCACGTCCTGGGAGCGGGGGGGGACAGATACGCAGTATTTT. Full variable domain (missing parts from reference TRBV5-4 and TRBJ2-3): ETGVTQSPTHLIKTRGQQVTLRCSSQSGHNTVSWYQQALGQGPQFIFQYYREEENGRGNFPPRFSGLQFPNYSSELNVNALELDDSALYLCASSTSWERGGTDTQYFGPGTRLTVL.

The chain joins TRBV7-9 to TRBJ1-2; D unresolved. Germline CDR1 and CDR2: SEHNR and FQNEAQ (reference sequence). The CDR3 contains 15 residues. Deletions cut 5 bases from V and 5 bases from J, with 18 bases between. The CDR3 DNA reads TGTGCCAGCAGCCCTCCCCAAGACCTGAGATATGGCTACACCTTC. The encoded protein is CASSPPQDLRYGYTF.

This clone has a single count. Different DNA sequences within this sample yield the same CDR3. The chain links TRBV2 to TRBJ1-1; the D is unclear. V gave up 5 bases and J gave up 0 bases, with 4 bases separating them. CDR1 and CDR2 (germline): SNHLY, FYNNEI. The CDR3 runs 12 residues. The CDR3 sequence: CASSSMNTEAFF. The CDR3 DNA reads TGTGCCAGCAGTTCTATGAACACTGAAGCTTTCTTT.

The chain carries TRBV7-8 and TRBJ2-2, with D possibly TRBD1 on 6 matching bases. Germline V gives CDR1 SGHVS, CDR2 FQNEAQ. V lost 4 bases and J lost 8, with 11 bases in between. CDR3 length equals 13 residues. The CDR3, as DNA: TGTGCCAGCAGCTCTACAGGGAATGGGGAGCTGTTTTTT. Translated, it gives CASSSTGNGELFF. The full variable domain, rest sourced from reference TRBV7-8 and TRBJ2-2, is GAGVSQSPRYKVAKRGQDVALRCDPISGHVSLFWYQQALGQGPEFLTYFQNEAQLDKSGLPSDRFFAERPEGSVSTLKIQRTQQEDSAVYLCASSSTGNGELFFGEGSRLTVL.

The chain has TRBV7-9 and TRBJ1-1; D possibly corresponds to TRBD1 (5 bases). From germline, CDR1 is SEHNR and CDR2 FQNEAQ (reference sequence). This CDR3 has 16 residues. V was trimmed by 6 bases and J by 3 bases, leaving 20 bases between them. CDR3 amino acids: CASRRDQGVGDTEAFF. DNA of the CDR3: TGTGCCAGCAGGCGGGACCAGGGCGTTGGTGACACTGAAGCTTTCTTT.

This chain connects TRBV7-2 to TRBJ1-2, with unresolved D. The V gene lost 5 bases and the J gene lost 5 bases, with 18 bases spanning the gap. Germline CDR1 reads SGHTA; CDR2 reads FQGNSA. The CDR3 runs to 15 residues. CDR3 amino acids: CASSPLATVLYGYTF. The CDR3 bases are TGTGCCAGCAGCCCCCTAGCGACGGTTCTTTATGGCTACACCTTC.

The chain is built from TRBV4-1 and TRBJ2-3; 14 nucleotides align to TRBD2. The CDR3 totals 15 residues. CDR1 MGHRA and CDR2 YSYEKL come from the germline V gene. V was clipped by 8 bases and J by 3 bases; unmatched bases: 4. CDR3 in amino acids: CASGRTSGGTDTQYF. The CDR3 DNA is TGCGCCAGCGGCCGGACTAGCGGGGGGACAGATACGCAGTATTTT.

The CDR3 region is CAGKETQYF. The CDR3 nucleotides read TGCGCAGGTAAGGAGACCCAGTACTTC. This chain links TRBV4-3 with TRBJ2-5; D is undetermined. The CDR3 covers 9 residues. The V gene's germline CDR1 is LGHNA and CDR2 YSLEER.

The J gene is TRBJ1-3, the V gene TRBV6-5; no definite D call. The length of the CDR3 is 14 residues. The germline gives CDR1 MNHEY, CDR2 SVGAGI. V lost 5 bases to trimming and J lost 0 bases, with 8 bases between them. Here the CDR3 DNA reads TGTGCCAGCAGTCAGACTCACTCTGGAAACACCATATATTTT. Translation: CASSQTHSGNTIYF.

This clone was seen only once. The V and J genes are TRBV4-1 and TRBJ1-4, with no clear D. This CDR3 is 13 amino acids long. Germline V gene sequence: CDR1 MGHRA, CDR2 YSYEKL. Trimming took 4 bases from V and 5 from J, leaving 8 bases between them. The CDR3 DNA is TGCGCCAGCAGCCTCGGGAGAAATGAAAAACTGTTTTTT. This sequence encodes CASSLGRNEKLFF.